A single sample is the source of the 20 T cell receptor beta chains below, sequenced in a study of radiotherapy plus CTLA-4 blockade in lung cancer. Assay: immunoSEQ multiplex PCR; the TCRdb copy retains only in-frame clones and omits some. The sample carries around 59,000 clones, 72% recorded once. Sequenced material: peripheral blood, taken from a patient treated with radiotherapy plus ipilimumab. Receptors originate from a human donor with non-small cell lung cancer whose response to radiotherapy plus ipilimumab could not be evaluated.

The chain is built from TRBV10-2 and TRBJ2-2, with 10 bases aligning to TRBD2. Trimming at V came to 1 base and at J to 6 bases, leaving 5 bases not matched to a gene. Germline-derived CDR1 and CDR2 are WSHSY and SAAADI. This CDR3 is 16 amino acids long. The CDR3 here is CASSELVAGGSGELFF. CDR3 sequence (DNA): TGCGCCAGCAGTGAGTTGGTAGCGGGAGGCTCCGGGGAGCTGTTTTTT.

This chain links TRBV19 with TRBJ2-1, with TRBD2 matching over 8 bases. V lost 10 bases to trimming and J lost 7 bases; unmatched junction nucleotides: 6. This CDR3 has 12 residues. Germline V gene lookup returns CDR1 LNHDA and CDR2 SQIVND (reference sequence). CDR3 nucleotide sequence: TGTGCCACGAAGCGGGGGCGGAATGAGCAGTTCTTC. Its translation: CATKRGRNEQFF. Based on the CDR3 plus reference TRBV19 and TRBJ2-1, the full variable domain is DGGITQSPKYLFRKEGQNVTLSCEQNLNHDAMYWYRQDPGQGLRLIYYSQIVNDFQKGDIAEGYSVSREKKESFPLTVTSAQKNPTAFYLCATKRGRNEQFFGPGTRLTVL.

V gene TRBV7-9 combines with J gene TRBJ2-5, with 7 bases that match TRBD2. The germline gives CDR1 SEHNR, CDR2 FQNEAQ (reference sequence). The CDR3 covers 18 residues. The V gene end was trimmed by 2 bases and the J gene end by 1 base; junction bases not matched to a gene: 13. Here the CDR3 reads CASSLSRDYQSLQETQYF. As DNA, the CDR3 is TGTGCCAGCAGCTTATCCCGGGACTACCAAAGCCTCCAAGAGACCCAGTACTTC.

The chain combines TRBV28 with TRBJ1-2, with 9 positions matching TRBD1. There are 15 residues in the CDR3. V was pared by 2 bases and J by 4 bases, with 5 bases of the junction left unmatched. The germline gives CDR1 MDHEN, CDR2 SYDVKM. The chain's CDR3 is CASSLAGTGTYGYTF. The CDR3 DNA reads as TGTGCCAGCAGTTTAGCCGGGACAGGGACCTATGGCTACACCTTC.

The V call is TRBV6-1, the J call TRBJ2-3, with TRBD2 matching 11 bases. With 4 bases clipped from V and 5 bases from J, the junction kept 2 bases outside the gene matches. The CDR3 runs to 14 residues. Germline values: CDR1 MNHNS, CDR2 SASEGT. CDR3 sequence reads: CASSAGLAVDTQYF. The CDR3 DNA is TGTGCCAGCAGTGCGGGACTAGCGGTAGATACGCAGTATTTT.

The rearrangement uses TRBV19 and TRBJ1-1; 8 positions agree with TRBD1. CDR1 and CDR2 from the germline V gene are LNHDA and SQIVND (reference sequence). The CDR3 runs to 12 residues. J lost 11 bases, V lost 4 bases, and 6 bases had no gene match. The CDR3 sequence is CASSTRGLEAFF. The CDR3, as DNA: TGTGCCAGTAGTACCAGGGGGCTTGAGGCTTTCTTT. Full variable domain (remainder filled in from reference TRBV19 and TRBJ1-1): DGGITQSPKYLFRKEGQNVTLSCEQNLNHDAMYWYRQDPGQGLRLIYYSQIVNDFQKGDIAEGYSVSREKKESFPLTVTSAQKNPTAFYLCASSTRGLEAFFGQGTRLTVV.

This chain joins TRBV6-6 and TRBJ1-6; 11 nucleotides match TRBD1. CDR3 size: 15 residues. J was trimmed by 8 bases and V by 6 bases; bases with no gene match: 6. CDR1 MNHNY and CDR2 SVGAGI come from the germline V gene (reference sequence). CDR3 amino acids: CASSQGTGGYSPLHF. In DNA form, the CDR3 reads TGTGCCAGCAGCCAAGGGACAGGGGGTTATTCACCCCTCCACTTT.

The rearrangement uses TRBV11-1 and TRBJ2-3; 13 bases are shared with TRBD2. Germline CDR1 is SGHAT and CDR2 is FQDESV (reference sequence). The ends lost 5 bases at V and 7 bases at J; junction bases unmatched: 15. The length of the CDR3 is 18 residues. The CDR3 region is CASSKLGTSGAPRNTQYF. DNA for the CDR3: TGTGCCAGCAGCAAACTCGGGACTAGCGGGGCCCCAAGGAATACGCAGTATTTT.

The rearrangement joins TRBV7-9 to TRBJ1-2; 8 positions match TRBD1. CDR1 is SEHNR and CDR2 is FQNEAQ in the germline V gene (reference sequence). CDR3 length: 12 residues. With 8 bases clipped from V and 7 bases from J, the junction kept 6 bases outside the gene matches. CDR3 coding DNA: TGTGCCAGCTTTGGACAGGGTGGTGGCTACACCTTC. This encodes CASFGQGGGYTF.

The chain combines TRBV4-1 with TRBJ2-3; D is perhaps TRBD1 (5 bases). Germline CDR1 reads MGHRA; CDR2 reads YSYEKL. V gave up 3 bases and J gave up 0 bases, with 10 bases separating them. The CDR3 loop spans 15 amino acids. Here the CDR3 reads CASSHRQISTDTQYF. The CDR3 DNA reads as TGCGCCAGCAGCCACCGACAGATTAGCACAGATACGCAGTATTTT.

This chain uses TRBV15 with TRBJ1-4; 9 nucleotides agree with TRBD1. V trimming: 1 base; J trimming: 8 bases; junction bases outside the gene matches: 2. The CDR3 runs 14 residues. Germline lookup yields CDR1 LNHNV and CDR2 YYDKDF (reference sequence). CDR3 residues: CATSRGGQGEKLFF. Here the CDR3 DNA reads TGTGCCACCAGCAGAGGGGGACAGGGCGAAAAACTGTTTTTT.

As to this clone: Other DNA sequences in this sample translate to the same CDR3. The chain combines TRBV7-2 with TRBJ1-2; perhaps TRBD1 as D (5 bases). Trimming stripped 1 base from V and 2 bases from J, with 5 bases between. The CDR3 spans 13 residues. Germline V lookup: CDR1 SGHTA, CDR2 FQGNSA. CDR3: CASSLGQNYGYTF. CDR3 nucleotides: TGTGCCAGCAGCTTAGGACAGAACTATGGCTACACCTTC.

DNA of the CDR3: TGTGCCAGCAGCGTCCGTCAGGGGATTCCCGGGGAGCTGTTTTTT. Its protein product is CASSVRQGIPGELFF. This rearrangement joins TRBV9 to TRBJ2-2, with D possibly matching TRBD1 (6 bases). The CDR3 is made up of 15 amino acids. CDR1 is SGDLS and CDR2 is YYNGEE in the germline V gene. Deletions cut 2 bases from V and 6 bases from J, with 14 bases between.

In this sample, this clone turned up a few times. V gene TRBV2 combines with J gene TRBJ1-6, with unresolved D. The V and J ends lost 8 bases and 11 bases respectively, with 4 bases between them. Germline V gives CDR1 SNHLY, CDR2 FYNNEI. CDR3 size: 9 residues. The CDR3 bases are TGTGCCAGCCATCCACCCCTCCACTTT. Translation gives CASHPPLHF.

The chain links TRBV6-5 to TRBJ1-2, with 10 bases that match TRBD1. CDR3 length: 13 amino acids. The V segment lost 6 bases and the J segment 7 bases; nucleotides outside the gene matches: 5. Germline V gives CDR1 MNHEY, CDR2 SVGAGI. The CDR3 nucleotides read TGTGCCAGCAGCGACAGGGGGCACGGTGGCTACACCTTC. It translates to CASSDRGHGGYTF.

The DNA for the CDR3 is TGTGCCAGCAGCTTAGAGGTCGGGGGGCGGGCTTTCTTT. Amino acid sequence: CASSLEVGGRAFF. V usage is TRBV7-2 and J usage is TRBJ1-1; D might be TRBD1 (6 bases). V shed 1 base and J shed 11 bases, with 14 bases lying between them. This CDR3 contains 13 residues. Germline lookup yields CDR1 SGHTA and CDR2 FQGNSA. The entire variable domain, with the rest obtained from reference TRBV7-2 and TRBJ1-1, is as follows: GAGVSQSPSNKVTEKGKDVELRCDPISGHTALYWYRQSLGQGLEFLIYFQGNSAPDKSGLPSDRFSAERTGGSVSTLTIQRTQQEDSAVYLCASSLEVGGRAFFGQGTRLTVV.

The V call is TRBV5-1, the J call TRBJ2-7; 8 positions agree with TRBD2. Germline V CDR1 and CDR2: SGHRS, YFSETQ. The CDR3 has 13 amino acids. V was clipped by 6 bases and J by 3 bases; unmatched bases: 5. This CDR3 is CASKGGGLYEQYF. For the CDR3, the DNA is TGCGCCAGCAAGGGCGGGGGGCTCTACGAGCAGTACTTC.

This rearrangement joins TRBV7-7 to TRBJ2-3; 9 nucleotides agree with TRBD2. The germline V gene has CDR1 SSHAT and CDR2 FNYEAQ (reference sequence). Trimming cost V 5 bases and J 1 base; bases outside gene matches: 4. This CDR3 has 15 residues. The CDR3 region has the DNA TGTGCCAGCAGCCCGTTAGCGGGGGGCACAGATACGCAGTATTTT. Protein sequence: CASSPLAGGTDTQYF.

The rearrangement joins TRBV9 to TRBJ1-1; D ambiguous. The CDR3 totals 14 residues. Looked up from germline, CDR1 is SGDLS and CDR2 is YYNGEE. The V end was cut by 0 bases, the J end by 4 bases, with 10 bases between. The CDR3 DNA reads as TGTGCCAGCAGCGTAGATGAGGCTGGCACTGAAGCTTTCTTT. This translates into CASSVDEAGTEAFF.

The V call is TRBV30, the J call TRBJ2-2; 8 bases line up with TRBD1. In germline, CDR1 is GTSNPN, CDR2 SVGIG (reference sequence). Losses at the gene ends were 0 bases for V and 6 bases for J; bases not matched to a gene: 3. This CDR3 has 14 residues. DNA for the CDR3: TGTGCCTGGAGTGTTCCAGGGGGCGCCGGGGAGCTGTTTTTT. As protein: CAWSVPGGAGELFF.